Listed below are T cell receptor beta chains from one sample, sequenced in a study of response to subunit inactivated influenza vaccine. Each CDR3 protein is one row after TCRdb ran MiXCR on the RT-PCR reads. The data contain approximately 520,000 distinct CDR3 sequences, about 15% of them singletons. This specimen consisted of CD4+ T cells sorted from PBMCs, obtained around 25 months after vaccination. These receptors all come from a man between 50 and 75 years old who received an inactivated influenza vaccine. CDR3s include the opening cysteine and the closing phenylalanine or tryptophan. Each record gives: J gene, CDR3 length, V gene, CDR3 protein.

j_gene: TRBJ2-1
len: 14
v_gene: TRBV5-1
CDR3aa: CASSLGVAGIEQFF

j_gene: TRBJ1-4
len: 15
v_gene: TRBV6-2/TRBV6-3
CDR3aa: CASSYTGTENEKLFF

j_gene: TRBJ2-5
len: 17
v_gene: TRBV9
CDR3aa: CASSTGLEGGEKETQYF

j_gene: TRBJ2-7
len: 15
v_gene: TRBV20-1
CDR3aa: CSATPGHRASYEQYF

j_gene: TRBJ2-1
len: 16
v_gene: TRBV5-1
CDR3aa: CASSLAMGRADNEQFF

j_gene: TRBJ2-5
len: 17
v_gene: TRBV4-3
CDR3aa: CASSQLYQPGGAETQYF

j_gene: TRBJ2-7
len: 17
v_gene: TRBV21-1
CDR3aa: CASSKDLRSGTYDEQYF

j_gene: TRBJ1-6
len: 18
v_gene: TRBV4-2
CDR3aa: CASSQGTGGIWDNSPLHF

j_gene: TRBJ2-6
len: 17
v_gene: TRBV5-1
CDR3aa: CASSVGQGLSGANVLTF

j_gene: TRBJ1-5
len: 16
v_gene: TRBV4-3
CDR3aa: CASSQEGLGSNQPQHF

j_gene: TRBJ1-1
len: 14
v_gene: TRBV3-1
CDR3aa: CASSQVSGVTEAFF

j_gene: TRBJ2-1
len: 18
v_gene: TRBV20-1
CDR3aa: CSARDLLLAGGIYNEQFF

j_gene: TRBJ2-3
len: 13
v_gene: TRBV12-3/TRBV12-4
CDR3aa: CASSPDSPDTQYF

j_gene: TRBJ1-5
len: 14
v_gene: TRBV4-3
CDR3aa: CASSQSQGNQPQHF

j_gene: TRBJ2-4
len: 15
v_gene: TRBV20-1
CDR3aa: CSASGAYLAKNIQYF

j_gene: TRBJ1-1
len: 14
v_gene: TRBV6-2/TRBV6-3
CDR3aa: CASRSGTENTEAFF

j_gene: TRBJ2-7
len: 15
v_gene: TRBV25-1
CDR3aa: CASRRNVAGYYEQYF

j_gene: TRBJ2-2
len: 16
v_gene: TRBV6-2/TRBV6-3
CDR3aa: CASSYSRWQNTGELFF

j_gene: TRBJ1-5
len: 14
v_gene: TRBV12-3/TRBV12-4
CDR3aa: CASSLHAGNQPQHF

j_gene: TRBJ2-1
len: 15
v_gene: TRBV12-3/TRBV12-4
CDR3aa: CASSFRRGALDEQFF

j_gene: TRBJ2-1
len: 15
v_gene: TRBV20-1
CDR3aa: CSARPRDRAYNEQFF

j_gene: TRBJ2-7
len: 15
v_gene: TRBV12-3/TRBV12-4
CDR3aa: CASTKGASGKNEQYF

j_gene: TRBJ1-5
len: 14
v_gene: TRBV6-5
CDR3aa: CASSYGQGRQPQHF

j_gene: TRBJ2-5
len: 12
v_gene: TRBV29-1
CDR3aa: CSVATIGETQYF

j_gene: TRBJ1-2
len: 14
v_gene: TRBV28
CDR3aa: CASVSGGVIYGYTF

j_gene: TRBJ1-1
len: 16
v_gene: TRBV20-1
CDR3aa: CSAKEYLGADDTEAFF

j_gene: TRBJ2-1
len: 17
v_gene: TRBV6-5
CDR3aa: CASSYLQVESSYNEQFF

j_gene: TRBJ1-5
len: 14
v_gene: TRBV29-1
CDR3aa: CSVTTGGSGQPQHF

j_gene: TRBJ2-7
len: 15
v_gene: TRBV7-2
CDR3aa: CASSLSGGYQYEQYF

j_gene: TRBJ2-7
len: 13
v_gene: TRBV29-1
CDR3aa: CSVEDSRAGEQYF

j_gene: TRBJ1-2
len: 14
v_gene: TRBV12-3/TRBV12-4
CDR3aa: CASSFSGGAYGYTF

j_gene: TRBJ2-5
len: 18
v_gene: TRBV6-2/TRBV6-3
CDR3aa: CASSHSQKDGEEEETQYF

j_gene: TRBJ2-3
len: 16
v_gene: TRBV28
CDR3aa: CASRKDRGRNTDTQYF

j_gene: TRBJ1-2
len: 12
v_gene: TRBV12-3/TRBV12-4
CDR3aa: CASSLGSRGYTF

j_gene: TRBJ2-3
len: 15
v_gene: TRBV6-2/TRBV6-3
CDR3aa: CASSYYPGVKDTQYF

j_gene: TRBJ2-5
len: 15
v_gene: TRBV29-1
CDR3aa: CSGKPGTVWSETQYF

j_gene: TRBJ2-5
len: 13
v_gene: TRBV20-1
CDR3aa: CSASFEVGETQYF

j_gene: TRBJ2-3
len: 16
v_gene: TRBV6-5
CDR3aa: CASRPVATRGLDTQYF

j_gene: TRBJ2-1
len: 13
v_gene: TRBV28
CDR3aa: CASRTTGVDEQFF

j_gene: TRBJ2-1
len: 17
v_gene: TRBV5-1
CDR3aa: CASSLEADVYLYNEQFF

j_gene: TRBJ2-1
len: 15
v_gene: TRBV19
CDR3aa: CASSIGTGAQNEQFF